These T cell receptor beta chains were read from a single sample in a study of cytomegalovirus exposure and HLA in healthy donors. Produced via immunoSEQ multiplex PCR; TCRdb's table is partial and in-frame only. The data show roughly 93,000 clones, with about 74% seen just once and approximately 3% held by the top ten. The sample comprised PBMCs. All receptors derive from a man in his forties in good health and CMV-seronegative. Both conserved end residues are part of each CDR3. D genes are given only for firm matches. Only some rows state a clone size, as once, few, many or a class for expanded clones.

CDR3aa: CASSVETGRVSGYTF; CDR3nt: TGTGCCAGCAGCGTAGAAACAGGGCGAGTAAGCGGCTACACCTTC; d_gene: -; j_gene: TRBJ1-2; abundance: -; v_gene: TRBV9
CDR3aa: CASSSLAGRNTGELFF; CDR3nt: TGTGCCAGCAGTTCCCTCGCCGGGAGGAACACCGGGGAGCTGTTTTTT; d_gene: -; j_gene: TRBJ2-2; abundance: -; v_gene: TRBV7-3
CDR3aa: CASSLMGHQTNEKLFF; CDR3nt: TGCGCCAGCAGCTTGATGGGACACCAAACTAATGAAAAACTGTTTTTT; d_gene: -; j_gene: TRBJ1-4; abundance: few; v_gene: TRBV5-1
CDR3aa: CASSFGLGGGGSGANVLTF; CDR3nt: TGCGCCAGCAGCTTCGGTTTAGGGGGTGGAGGCTCTGGGGCCAACGTCCTGACTTTC; d_gene: -; j_gene: TRBJ2-6; abundance: -; v_gene: TRBV5-1
CDR3aa: CASSLELTGTEAFF; CDR3nt: TGTGCCAGCAGCTTAGAGTTGACAGGCACTGAAGCCTTCTTT; d_gene: -; j_gene: TRBJ1-1; abundance: -; v_gene: TRBV7-9
CDR3aa: CASSLFPGGFGQPQHF; CDR3nt: TGTGCCAGCAGCTTATTTCCAGGGGGCTTCGGTCAGCCCCAGCATTTT; d_gene: TRBD1; j_gene: TRBJ1-5; abundance: -; v_gene: TRBV7-2
CDR3aa: CASSAGTGGSTGELFF; CDR3nt: TGTGCCAGCAGCGCCGGGACAGGGGGAAGCACCGGGGAGCTGTTTTTT; d_gene: TRBD1; j_gene: TRBJ2-2; abundance: -; v_gene: TRBV27
CDR3aa: CASSQGKGDYGYTF; CDR3nt: TGCGCCAGCAGCCAAGGGAAGGGGGACTATGGCTACACCTTC; d_gene: -; j_gene: TRBJ1-2; abundance: -; v_gene: TRBV4-1
CDR3aa: CASSLRTGGTEAFF; CDR3nt: TGTGCCAGCAGTTTAAGGACAGGGGGGACTGAAGCTTTCTTT; d_gene: TRBD1; j_gene: TRBJ1-1; abundance: -; v_gene: TRBV6-5
CDR3aa: CASSVEISGGAGEQFF; CDR3nt: TGTGCCAGCAGCGTAGAAATTAGCGGGGGGGCAGGTGAGCAGTTCTTC; d_gene: TRBD2; j_gene: TRBJ2-1; abundance: -; v_gene: TRBV9
CDR3aa: CASSTGVGNYGYTF; CDR3nt: TGTGCCAGCAGCACCGGGGTTGGTAACTATGGCTACACCTTC; d_gene: -; j_gene: TRBJ1-2; abundance: -; v_gene: TRBV6-5
CDR3aa: CASSTQGARNQPQHF; CDR3nt: TGTGCCAGTAGTACCCAGGGGGCGCGAAATCAGCCCCAGCATTTT; d_gene: TRBD1; j_gene: TRBJ1-5; abundance: -; v_gene: TRBV19
CDR3aa: CASSFRPYRDTEAFF; CDR3nt: TGTGCCAGCAGTTTTCGTCCCTATAGAGACACTGAAGCTTTCTTT; d_gene: -; j_gene: TRBJ1-1; abundance: -; v_gene: TRBV28
CDR3aa: CASLRDGASGGAPPYNEQFF; CDR3nt: TGTGCCAGCCTCAGGGATGGGGCTAGCGGGGGGGCCCCTCCCTACAATGAGCAGTTCTTC; d_gene: TRBD2; j_gene: TRBJ2-1; abundance: once; v_gene: TRBV5-4
CDR3aa: CASSKLTGSGNTIYF; CDR3nt: TGTGCCAGCAGCAAGCTGACAGGTTCTGGAAACACCATATATTTT; d_gene: -; j_gene: TRBJ1-3; abundance: -; v_gene: TRBV5-4
CDR3aa: CASGLDTQDEAFF; CDR3nt: TGTGCTAGTGGTCTGGACACGCAGGATGAAGCTTTCTTT; d_gene: -; j_gene: TRBJ1-1; abundance: -; v_gene: TRBV12-5
CDR3aa: CSVADTGELFF; CDR3nt: TGCAGCGTTGCAGACACCGGGGAGCTGTTTTTT; d_gene: -; j_gene: TRBJ2-2; abundance: -; v_gene: TRBV29-1
CDR3aa: CASSFLQGRGNQPQHF; CDR3nt: TGTGCCAGCAGTTTCTTACAGGGACGTGGCAATCAGCCCCAGCATTTT; d_gene: -; j_gene: TRBJ1-5; abundance: -; v_gene: TRBV28
CDR3aa: CSVVGQGGNEQFF; CDR3nt: TGCAGCGTTGTGGGACAGGGAGGGAATGAGCAGTTCTTC; d_gene: TRBD1; j_gene: TRBJ2-1; abundance: -; v_gene: TRBV29-1
CDR3aa: CASSSLSINYGYTF; CDR3nt: TGTGCCAGCAGCTCACTTTCCATTAACTATGGCTACACCTTC; d_gene: -; j_gene: TRBJ1-2; abundance: -; v_gene: TRBV7-9
CDR3aa: CAWDGGGISYEQYF; CDR3nt: TGTGCCTGGGACGGCGGGGGGATCTCCTACGAGCAGTACTTC; d_gene: TRBD2; j_gene: TRBJ2-7; abundance: once; v_gene: TRBV30
CDR3aa: CARGGSPLHF; CDR3nt: TGTGCCAGGGGGGGTTCACCCCTCCACTTT; d_gene: -; j_gene: TRBJ1-6; abundance: -; v_gene: TRBV14
CDR3aa: CASSLSLGETQYF; CDR3nt: TGTGCCAGCAGCTTAAGTCTCGGGGAGACCCAGTACTTC; d_gene: -; j_gene: TRBJ2-5; abundance: -; v_gene: TRBV7-2
CDR3aa: CASSLAGDHGYTF; CDR3nt: TGTGCCAGCAGCTTAGCAGGGGATCATGGCTACACCTTC; d_gene: -; j_gene: TRBJ1-2; abundance: -; v_gene: TRBV7-9
CDR3aa: CSVGAGLYGYTF; CDR3nt: TGCAGCGTTGGAGCAGGCCTCTATGGCTACACCTTC; d_gene: -; j_gene: TRBJ1-2; abundance: -; v_gene: TRBV29-1
CDR3aa: CASQRLSTGGKAFF; CDR3nt: TGTGCCAGCCAGCGGCTCTCGACAGGGGGTAAGGCTTTCTTT; d_gene: TRBD1; j_gene: TRBJ1-1; abundance: few; v_gene: TRBV28
CDR3aa: CASSLWGTGRQETQYF; CDR3nt: TGCGCCAGCAGCTTGTGGGGGACAGGGAGACAAGAGACCCAGTACTTC; d_gene: TRBD1; j_gene: TRBJ2-5; abundance: -; v_gene: TRBV5-1
CDR3aa: CAWSGQGFYNEQFF; CDR3nt: TGTGCCTGGAGTGGACAGGGGTTCTACAATGAGCAGTTCTTC; d_gene: TRBD1; j_gene: TRBJ2-1; abundance: few; v_gene: TRBV30
CDR3aa: CASSSRPGQGYGYTF; CDR3nt: TGTGCCAGCAGCTCTAGACCGGGACAGGGTTATGGCTACACCTTC; d_gene: TRBD1; j_gene: TRBJ1-2; abundance: -; v_gene: TRBV7-2
CDR3aa: CAISQPTGTCTF; CDR3nt: TGTGCCATCAGTCAACCGACAGGGACATGTACCTTC; d_gene: TRBD1; j_gene: TRBJ1-2; abundance: few; v_gene: TRBV10-3
CDR3aa: CAGGTGRNQPQHF; CDR3nt: TGTGCCGGGGGGACAGGGCGAAATCAGCCCCAGCATTTT; d_gene: TRBD1; j_gene: TRBJ1-5; abundance: once; v_gene: TRBV28
CDR3aa: CASSSRQGTFHGYTF; CDR3nt: TGTGCCAGCAGTTCTAGACAGGGGACATTCCATGGCTACACCTTC; d_gene: TRBD1; j_gene: TRBJ1-2; abundance: -; v_gene: TRBV6-5
CDR3aa: CASSQGGYGGGRGYTF; CDR3nt: TGCGCCAGCAGCCAAGGAGGTTATGGAGGGGGCCGTGGCTACACCTTC; d_gene: TRBD1; j_gene: TRBJ1-2; abundance: -; v_gene: TRBV4-1
CDR3aa: CASSLEKTEEAFF; CDR3nt: TGTGCCAGCAGCTTAGAGAAAACTGAAGAAGCTTTCTTT; d_gene: -; j_gene: TRBJ1-1; abundance: -; v_gene: TRBV7-6
CDR3aa: CASSLDEGQQETQYF; CDR3nt: TGTGCCAGCAGCTTAGATGAGGGCCAACAAGAGACCCAGTACTTC; d_gene: -; j_gene: TRBJ2-5; abundance: -; v_gene: TRBV11-2
CDR3aa: CASSLGADTQYF; CDR3nt: TGCGCCAGCAGCTTGGGAGCAGATACGCAGTATTTT; d_gene: -; j_gene: TRBJ2-3; abundance: -; v_gene: TRBV5-1
CDR3aa: CASSQATGGIYGYTF; CDR3nt: TGCGCCAGCAGCCAAGCGACAGGGGGCATCTATGGCTACACCTTC; d_gene: TRBD1; j_gene: TRBJ1-2; abundance: -; v_gene: TRBV4-1
CDR3aa: CASRDRGGAADTQYF; CDR3nt: TGTGCCAGTCGGGACAGGGGAGGAGCTGCAGATACGCAGTATTTT; d_gene: TRBD1; j_gene: TRBJ2-3; abundance: -; v_gene: TRBV19
CDR3aa: CASRLAGGPDNEQFF; CDR3nt: TGTGCCAGCAGGCTAGCGGGGGGGCCTGACAATGAGCAGTTCTTC; d_gene: TRBD2; j_gene: TRBJ2-1; abundance: -; v_gene: TRBV4-2
CDR3aa: CASSLANEGGAAFF; CDR3nt: TGCGCCAGCAGCTTGGCCAACGAGGGGGGGGCAGCTTTCTTT; d_gene: -; j_gene: TRBJ1-1; abundance: -; v_gene: TRBV5-1
CDR3aa: CASSQRQDIQYF; CDR3nt: TGTGCCAGCAGCCAACGACAGGACATTCAGTACTTC; d_gene: -; j_gene: TRBJ2-4; abundance: -; v_gene: TRBV4-2
CDR3aa: CASSLQDTDTQYF; CDR3nt: TGCGCCAGCAGCTTGCAGGACACAGATACGCAGTATTTT; d_gene: -; j_gene: TRBJ2-3; abundance: -; v_gene: TRBV5-1
CDR3aa: CASSTGTGGNTIYF; CDR3nt: TGTGCCAGCAGCACCGGGACTGGAGGAAACACCATATATTTT; d_gene: -; j_gene: TRBJ1-3; abundance: -; v_gene: TRBV7-6
CDR3aa: CASSTTGGNTEAFF; CDR3nt: TGTGCCAGCAGTACCACGGGGGGGAACACTGAAGCTTTCTTT; d_gene: -; j_gene: TRBJ1-1; abundance: -; v_gene: TRBV9